The T cell receptor (beta chain) under discussion was sequenced for a study of blood T cell repertoires in COVID-19. The V gene's germline CDR1 is MNHEY and CDR2 SVGAGI. The CDR3 loop spans 15 amino acids. V lost 5 bases to trimming and J lost 10 bases; unmatched junction nucleotides: 11. Authors' methods: Nucleated cell number was recorded as an estimate derived from reference gene primer amplification. Sequencing was performed with immunoSEQ multiplex PCR; in TCRdb, only in-frame clones are kept and a portion is missing. The V and J calls and clone size come from that table; D and trimming were worked out from the DNA. The sample includes some 96,000 clones, roughly 79% seen only once; the top ten take 9% to 14%.

The clonotype originates from an older woman with acute or convalescent COVID-19. The rearrangement uses TRBV6-5 and TRBJ1-6; 7 bases align to TRBD1. Sequencing input: peripheral blood. The CDR3 loop reads CASSIQGEAISPLHF. In DNA, the CDR3 is TGTGCCAGCAGTATCCAGGGGGAAGCGATCTCACCCCTCCACTTT.